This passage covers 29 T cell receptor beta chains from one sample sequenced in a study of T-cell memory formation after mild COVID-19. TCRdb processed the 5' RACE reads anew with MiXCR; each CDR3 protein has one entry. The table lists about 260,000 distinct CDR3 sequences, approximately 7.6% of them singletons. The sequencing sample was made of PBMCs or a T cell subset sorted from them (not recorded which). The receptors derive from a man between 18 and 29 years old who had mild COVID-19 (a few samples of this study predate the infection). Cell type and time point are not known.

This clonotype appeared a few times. The CDR3 DNA sequence: TGTGCCAGCAGTCGACAGGGGGCGCGGGAAGAGACCCAGTACTTC. Its translation is CASSRQGAREETQYF. The chain couples TRBV28 to TRBJ2-5, with 10 positions matching TRBD1. This CDR3 region has 15 residues. Germline V CDR1 and CDR2: MDHEN, SYDVKM. J was trimmed by 3 bases and V by 5 bases; bases with no gene match: 6.

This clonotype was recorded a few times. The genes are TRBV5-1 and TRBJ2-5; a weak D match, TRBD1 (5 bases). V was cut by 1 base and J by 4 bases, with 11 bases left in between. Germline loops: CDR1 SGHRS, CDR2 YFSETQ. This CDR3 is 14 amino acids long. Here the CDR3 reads CASSLIGQGETQYF. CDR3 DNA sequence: TGCGCCAGCAGCTTGATCGGCCAGGGAGAGACCCAGTACTTC.

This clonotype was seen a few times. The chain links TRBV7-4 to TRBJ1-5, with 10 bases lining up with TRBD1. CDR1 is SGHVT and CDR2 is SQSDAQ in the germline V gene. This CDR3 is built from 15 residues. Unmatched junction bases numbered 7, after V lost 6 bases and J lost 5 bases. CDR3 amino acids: CASRGTGVKDQPQHF. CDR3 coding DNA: TGTGCCAGCAGAGGGACAGGGGTAAAGGATCAGCCCCAGCATTTT.

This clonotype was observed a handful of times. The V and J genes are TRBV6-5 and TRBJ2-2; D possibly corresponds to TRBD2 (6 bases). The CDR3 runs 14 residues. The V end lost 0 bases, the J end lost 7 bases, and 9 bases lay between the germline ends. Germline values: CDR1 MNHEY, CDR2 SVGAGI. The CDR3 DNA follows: TGTGCCAGCAGTTACTCGCGGGGTAGCGGGGAGCTGTTTTTT. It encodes CASSYSRGSGELFF.

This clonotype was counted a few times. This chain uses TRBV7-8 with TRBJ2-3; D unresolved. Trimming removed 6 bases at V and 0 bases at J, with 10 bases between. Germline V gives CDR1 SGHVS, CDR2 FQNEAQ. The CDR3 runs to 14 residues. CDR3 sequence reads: CASRSRRSTDTQYF. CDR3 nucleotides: TGTGCCAGCAGGTCGAGAAGGAGCACAGATACGCAGTATTTT.

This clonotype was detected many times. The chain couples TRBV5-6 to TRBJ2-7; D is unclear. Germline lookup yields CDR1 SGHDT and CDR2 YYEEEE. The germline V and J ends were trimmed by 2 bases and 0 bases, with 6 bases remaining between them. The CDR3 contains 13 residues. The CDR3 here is CASSLVVSYEQYF. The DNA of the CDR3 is TGTGCCAGCAGCTTAGTCGTCTCCTACGAGCAGTACTTC.

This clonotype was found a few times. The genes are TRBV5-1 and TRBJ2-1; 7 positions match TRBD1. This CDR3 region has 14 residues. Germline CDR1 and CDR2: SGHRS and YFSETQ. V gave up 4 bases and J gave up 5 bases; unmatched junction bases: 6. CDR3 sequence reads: CASSRDSSNNEQFF. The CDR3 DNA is TGCGCCAGCAGCCGGGACAGCTCGAACAATGAGCAGTTCTTC.

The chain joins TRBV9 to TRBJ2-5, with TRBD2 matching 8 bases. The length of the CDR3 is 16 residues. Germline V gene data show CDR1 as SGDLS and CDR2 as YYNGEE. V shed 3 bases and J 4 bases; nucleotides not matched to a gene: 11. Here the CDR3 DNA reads TGTGCCAGCAGCGATTGGCCGGGGGGGCCGGGAGAGACCCAGTACTTC. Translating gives CASSDWPGGPGETQYF.

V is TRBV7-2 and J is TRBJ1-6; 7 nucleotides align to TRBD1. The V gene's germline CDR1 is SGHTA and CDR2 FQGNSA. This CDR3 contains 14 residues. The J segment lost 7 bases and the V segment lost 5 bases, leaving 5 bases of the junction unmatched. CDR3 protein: CASSAQGGNSPLHF. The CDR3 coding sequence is TGTGCCAGCAGCGCTCAGGGGGGAAATTCACCCCTCCACTTT. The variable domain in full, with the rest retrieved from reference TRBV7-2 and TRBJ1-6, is GAGVSQSPSNKVTEKGKDVELRCDPISGHTALYWYRQSLGQGLEFLIYFQGNSAPDKSGLPSDRFSAERTGGSVSTLTIQRTQQEDSAVYLCASSAQGGNSPLHFGNGTRLTVT.

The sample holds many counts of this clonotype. This CDR3 reads CASSHGKGQIGELFF. The CDR3 DNA follows: TGTGCCAGCAGCCACGGAAAGGGGCAGATCGGGGAGCTGTTTTTT. This rearrangement joins TRBV14 to TRBJ2-2, with D possibly matching TRBD1 (5 bases). The V gene's germline CDR1 is SGHDN and CDR2 FVKESK. The CDR3 runs to 15 residues. The V and J ends lost 3 bases and 7 bases respectively, with 15 bases between them. Drawing the rest from reference TRBV14 and TRBJ2-2, the complete variable domain is EAGVTQFPSHSVIEKGQTVTLRCDPISGHDNLYWYRRVMGKEIKFLLHFVKESKQDESGMPNNRFLAERTGGTYSTLKVQPAELEDSGVYFCASSHGKGQIGELFFGEGSRLTVL.

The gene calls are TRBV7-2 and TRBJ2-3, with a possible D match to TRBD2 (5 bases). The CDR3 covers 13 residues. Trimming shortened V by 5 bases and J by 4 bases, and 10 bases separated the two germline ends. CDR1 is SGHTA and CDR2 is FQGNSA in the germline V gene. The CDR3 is CASSHGMADTQYF. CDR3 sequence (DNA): TGTGCCAGCAGCCACGGGATGGCAGATACGCAGTATTTT.

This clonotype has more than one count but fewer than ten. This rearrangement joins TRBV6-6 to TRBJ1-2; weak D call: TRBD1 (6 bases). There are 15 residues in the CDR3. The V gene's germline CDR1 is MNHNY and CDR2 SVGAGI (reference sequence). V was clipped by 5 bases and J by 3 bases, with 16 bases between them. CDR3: CASSVPGQIDYGYTF. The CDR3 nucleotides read TGTGCCAGCAGTGTCCCGGGACAAATCGACTATGGCTACACCTTC.

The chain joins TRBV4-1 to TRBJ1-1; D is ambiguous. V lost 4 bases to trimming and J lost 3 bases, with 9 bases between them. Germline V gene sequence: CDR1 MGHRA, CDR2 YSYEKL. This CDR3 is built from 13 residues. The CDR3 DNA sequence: TGCGCCAGCAGCCGACCTCAGGACACTGAAGCTTTCTTT. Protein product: CASSRPQDTEAFF.

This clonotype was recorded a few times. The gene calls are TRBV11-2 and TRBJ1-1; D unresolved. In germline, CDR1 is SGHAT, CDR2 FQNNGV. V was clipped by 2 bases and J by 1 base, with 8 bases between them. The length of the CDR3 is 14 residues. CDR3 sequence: CASSLYLRNTEAFF. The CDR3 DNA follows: TGTGCCAGCAGCTTATATTTGAGGAACACTGAAGCTTTCTTT.

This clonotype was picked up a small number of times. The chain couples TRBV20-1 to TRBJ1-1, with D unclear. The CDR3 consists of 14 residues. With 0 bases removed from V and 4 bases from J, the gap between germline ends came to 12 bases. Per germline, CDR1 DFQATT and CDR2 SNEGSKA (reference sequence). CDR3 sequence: CSARDIGSPTEAFF. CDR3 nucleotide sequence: TGCAGTGCTAGAGATATCGGCTCACCCACTGAAGCTTTCTTT.

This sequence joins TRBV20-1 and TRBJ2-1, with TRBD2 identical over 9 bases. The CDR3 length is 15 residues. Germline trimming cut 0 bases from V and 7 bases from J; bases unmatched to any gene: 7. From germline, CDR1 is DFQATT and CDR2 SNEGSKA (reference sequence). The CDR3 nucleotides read TGCAGTGCTAGAGATCCTTGGCGGGGGGGGAATGAGCAGTTCTTC. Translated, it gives CSARDPWRGGNEQFF.

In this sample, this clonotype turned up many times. CDR3: CSARRGTSYNEQFF. Written as DNA, the CDR3 is TGCAGTGCTAGGCGGGGGACCTCCTACAATGAGCAGTTCTTC. The J gene is TRBJ2-1, the V gene TRBV20-1; TRBD2 matches at 7 bases. This CDR3 comprises 14 residues. Germline V gives CDR1 DFQATT, CDR2 SNEGSKA (reference sequence). Trimming cost V 3 bases and J 0 bases; bases outside gene matches: 2.

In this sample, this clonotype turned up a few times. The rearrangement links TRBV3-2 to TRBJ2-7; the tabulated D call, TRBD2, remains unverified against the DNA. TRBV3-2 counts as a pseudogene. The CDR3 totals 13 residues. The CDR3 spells CASPGTSGYEQYF. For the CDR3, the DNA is TGTGCCAGCCCCGGGACTAGCGGCTACGAGCAGTACTTC.

The CDR3, as DNA: TGTGCCAGCAGTTTCGGGTCGGGGAGCCAAGAGACCCAGTACTTC. It codes for CASSFGSGSQETQYF. This chain uses TRBV12-3 or TRBV12-4 with TRBJ2-5; tentative D call: TRBD2 (5 bases). V lost 3 bases and J 1 base, leaving 12 bases between the germline ends. This CDR3 contains 15 residues.

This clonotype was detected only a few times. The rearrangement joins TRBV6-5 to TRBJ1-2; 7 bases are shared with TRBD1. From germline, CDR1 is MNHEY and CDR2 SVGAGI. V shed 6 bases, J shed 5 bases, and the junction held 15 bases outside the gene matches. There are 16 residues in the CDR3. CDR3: CASRQGQFLMRYGYTF. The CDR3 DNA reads TGTGCCAGCAGACAGGGACAGTTCCTCATGCGGTATGGCTACACCTTC.

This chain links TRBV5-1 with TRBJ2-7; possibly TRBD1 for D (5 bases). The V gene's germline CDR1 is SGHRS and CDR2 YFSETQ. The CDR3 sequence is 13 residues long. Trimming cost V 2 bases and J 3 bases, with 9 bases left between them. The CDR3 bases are TGCGCCAGCAGCTTTGACAGAGGCTACGAGCAGTACGTC. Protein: CASSFDRGYEQYV.

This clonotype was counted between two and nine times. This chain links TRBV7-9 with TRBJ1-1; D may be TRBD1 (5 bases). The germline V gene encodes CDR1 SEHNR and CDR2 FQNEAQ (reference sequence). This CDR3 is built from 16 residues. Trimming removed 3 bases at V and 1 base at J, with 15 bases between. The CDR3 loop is CASSFRVGDPNTEAFF. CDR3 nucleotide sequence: TGTGCCAGCAGCTTTCGCGTGGGGGATCCGAACACTGAAGCTTTCTTT.

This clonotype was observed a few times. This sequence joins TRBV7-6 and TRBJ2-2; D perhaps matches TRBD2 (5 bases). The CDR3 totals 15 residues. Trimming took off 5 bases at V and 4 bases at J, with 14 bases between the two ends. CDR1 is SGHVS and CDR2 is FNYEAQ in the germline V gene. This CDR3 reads CASSVRTRGTGELFF. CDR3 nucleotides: TGTGCCAGCAGCGTAAGGACCCGGGGCACCGGGGAGCTGTTTTTT.

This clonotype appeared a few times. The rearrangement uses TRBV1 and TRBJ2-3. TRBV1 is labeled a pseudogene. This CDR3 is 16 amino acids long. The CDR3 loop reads CTSSQDRVGDTDTQYF. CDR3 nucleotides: TGCACCAGCAGCCAAGATCGGGTTGGGGACACAGATACGCAGTATTTT.

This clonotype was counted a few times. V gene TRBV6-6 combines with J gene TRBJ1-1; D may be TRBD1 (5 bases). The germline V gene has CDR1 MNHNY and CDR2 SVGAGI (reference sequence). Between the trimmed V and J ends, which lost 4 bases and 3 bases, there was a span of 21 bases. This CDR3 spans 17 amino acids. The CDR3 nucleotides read TGTGCCAGCAGTTCTCAAAGACTTGGATGGGGGTACACTGAAGCTTTCTTT. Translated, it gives CASSSQRLGWGYTEAFF.

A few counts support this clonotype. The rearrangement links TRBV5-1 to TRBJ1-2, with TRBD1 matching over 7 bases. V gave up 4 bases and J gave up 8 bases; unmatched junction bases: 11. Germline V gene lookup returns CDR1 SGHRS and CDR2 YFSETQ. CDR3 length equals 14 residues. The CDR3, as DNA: TGCGCCAGCAGCATAACGAGGGACAGTGGGGGCTACACCTTC. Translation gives CASSITRDSGGYTF.

The CDR3 region is CASSVGPGKGGYEQYF. For the CDR3, the DNA is TGTGCCAGCAGCGTAGGTCCGGGCAAAGGGGGATACGAGCAGTACTTC. V gene TRBV9 combines with J gene TRBJ2-7; a weak D match, TRBD1 (6 bases). Trimming took 0 bases from V and 4 from J, leaving 17 bases between them. Germline V CDR1 and CDR2: SGDLS, YYNGEE. This CDR3 has 16 residues.

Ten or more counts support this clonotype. CDR3 in amino acids: CASSLQGTYTF. Here the CDR3 DNA reads TGTGCCAGCAGCTTACAGGGAACCTACACCTTC. This chain connects TRBV5-4 to TRBJ1-2, with TRBD1 as a possible D gene (6 bases). Germline V gene lookup returns CDR1 SGHNT and CDR2 YYREEE (reference sequence). The ends were cut back, 2 bases at V and 10 bases at J, with 9 bases in the middle. This CDR3 contains 11 residues.

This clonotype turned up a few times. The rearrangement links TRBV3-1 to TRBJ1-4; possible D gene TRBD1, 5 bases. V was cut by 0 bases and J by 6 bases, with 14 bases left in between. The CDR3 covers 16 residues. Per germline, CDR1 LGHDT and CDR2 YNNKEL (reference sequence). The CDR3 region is CASSQEASGLDEKLFF. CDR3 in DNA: TGTGCCAGCAGCCAAGAGGCGTCGGGGCTAGATGAAAAACTGTTTTTT.